This TCR beta chain was sequenced for a study of a mutant IDH1 vaccine in newly diagnosed glioma. Time point denoted: baseline, week 1 (first vaccination visit). The sample's treatment: pre-vaccination baseline after standard-of-care therapy. Profiling relied on immunoSEQ multiplex PCR, and the TCRdb table lists in-frame clones only, not all of them. The sample yields roughly 41,000 clones, roughly 78% seen once. Per germline, CDR1 SGDLS and CDR2 YYNGEE. The CDR3 is made up of 13 amino acids. The V end lost 1 base, the J end lost 3 bases, and 7 bases lay between the germline ends. A few counts support this clone.

This sequence was found in a man between 35 and 55 years old with glioma. Some clones in this sample may be carry-over from other donors' samples. The specimen comprised PBMCs, sampled from a glioma patient treated with radiotherapy, temozolomide or both. This chain uses TRBV9 with TRBJ1-1, with a tentative D call TRBD1 (5 bases). DNA of the CDR3: TGTGCCAGCAGCGTACAGGGCGACACTGAAGCTTTCTTT. Translation gives CASSVQGDTEAFF.